What follows are 14 T cell receptor beta chains derived from one specimen sequenced in a study of early T cells in non-severe SARS-CoV-2 infection. TCRdb used MiXCR to reprocess the 5' RACE reads, holding one entry per CDR3 protein. The data contain some 96,000 distinct CDR3 sequences, more than 12% of them singletons. The specimen was whole blood. These receptors were collected from an adult who was a healthcare worker with PCR-confirmed SARS-CoV-2 infection or an uninfected control (not recorded which).

This clonotype was observed once. This sequence joins TRBV9 and TRBJ2-5, with D possibly being TRBD2 (6 bases). The CDR3 spans 14 residues. CDR1 is SGDLS and CDR2 is YYNGEE in the germline V gene. Trimming stripped 0 bases from V and 5 bases from J, with 11 bases between. The CDR3 here is CASSVDGSRETQYF. CDR3 sequence (DNA): TGTGCCAGCAGCGTAGACGGGAGTCGTGAGACCCAGTACTTC.

This clonotype was found many times. The rearrangement uses TRBV7-2 and TRBJ2-5; D not resolved. Trimming left V 7 bases short and J 1 base short, with 4 bases between. Per germline, CDR1 SGHTA and CDR2 FQGNSA. This CDR3 comprises 11 residues. CDR3 sequence: CASKGQETQYF. For the CDR3, the DNA is TGTGCCAGCAAAGGCCAAGAGACCCAGTACTTC.

Many counts were recorded for this clonotype. The chain is built from TRBV4-3 and TRBJ2-1; D is ambiguous. Trimming cost V 0 bases and J 4 bases, with 13 bases left between them. Per the germline V gene, CDR1 is LGHNA and CDR2 is YSLEER. CDR3 size: 16 residues. The CDR3 sequence is CASSQDKGLRYNEQFF. CDR3 coding DNA: TGCGCCAGCAGCCAAGATAAGGGCCTCAGGTACAATGAGCAGTTCTTC.

The J gene is TRBJ2-1, the V gene TRBV2; TRBD2 agrees at 7 bases. This CDR3 region has 13 residues. Germline V gives CDR1 SNHLY, CDR2 FYNNEI. After removal of 8 bases from V and 7 bases from J, the junction contained 8 bases not matched to a gene. CDR3 region: CASLRERGNEQFF. The CDR3 nucleotides are TGTGCCAGCTTGCGGGAGAGGGGAAATGAGCAGTTCTTC. Based on the CDR3 plus reference TRBV2 and TRBJ2-1, the full variable domain is EPEVTQTPSHQVTQMGQEVILRCVPISNHLYFYWYRQILGQKVEFLVSFYNNEISEKSEIFDDQFSVERPDGSNFTLKIRSTKLEDSAMYFCASLRERGNEQFFGPGTRLTVL.

Ten or more counts support this clonotype. This sequence joins TRBV14 and TRBJ1-6, with 7 bases fitting TRBD1. The CDR3 length is 16 residues. Germline lookup yields CDR1 SGHDN and CDR2 FVKESK. With 0 bases clipped from V and 7 bases from J, the junction kept 6 bases outside the gene matches. DNA of the CDR3: TGTGCCAGCAGCCAAGACTACGGGACAGACAATTCACCCCTCCACTTT. This codes for CASSQDYGTDNSPLHF.

The sample holds many counts of this clonotype. The junction departs from germline at one end; a sequencing error may be responsible. The chain carries TRBV5-1 and TRBJ2-1; no clear D. This CDR3 comprises 15 residues. CDR1 is SGHRS, CDR2 YFSETQ, per germline. The CDR3 sequence is CASGLRSRTYNEQFF. Written as DNA, the CDR3 is TGCGCCAGCGGCTTACGGAGCAGAACCTACAATGAGCAGTTCTTC.

J is TRBJ2-5 and V is TRBV15; TRBD1 matches at 11 bases. After removal of 1 base from V and 2 bases from J, the junction contained 0 bases not matched to a gene. Germline values: CDR1 LNHNV, CDR2 YYDKDF (reference sequence). There are 15 residues in the CDR3. The CDR3 bases are TGTGCCACCAGCAGAGGGGACAGGGGGCAAGAGACCCAGTACTTC. Translating it yields CATSRGDRGQETQYF.

This clonotype showed up many times. The genes are TRBV12-3 or TRBV12-4 and TRBJ1-3; D is uncertain. Trimming shortened V by 5 bases and J by 0 bases, and 11 bases separated the two germline ends. This CDR3 is 15 amino acids long. In DNA, the CDR3 is TGTGCCAGCAGTAGCGGACGGAGCTCTGGAAACACCATATATTTT. This translates into CASSSGRSSGNTIYF.

This clonotype was found a few times. The chain uses TRBV7-8 and TRBJ1-1; possible D gene TRBD1, 5 bases. This CDR3 is built from 16 residues. Germline V gives CDR1 SGHVS, CDR2 FQNEAQ. V was pared by 3 bases and J by 0 bases, with 14 bases between. The CDR3 coding sequence is TGTGCCAGCAGCTTGGGACCCTGGGTGATGAACACTGAAGCTTTCTTT. It translates to CASSLGPWVMNTEAFF.

The chain couples TRBV2 to TRBJ1-1, with D hard to call. The V gene lost 8 bases and the J gene lost 3 bases, with 10 bases spanning the gap. Germline loops: CDR1 SNHLY, CDR2 FYNNEI. This CDR3 region has 12 residues. The CDR3 DNA reads TGTGCCAGCGGGGTCGGATACACTGAAGCTTTCTTT. This sequence encodes CASGVGYTEAFF.

A few counts support this clonotype. The V call is TRBV7-6, the J call TRBJ2-3; the D gene is possibly TRBD1 (6 bases). Trimming took off 5 bases at V and 2 bases at J, with 14 bases between the two ends. From germline, CDR1 is SGHVS and CDR2 FNYEAQ. CDR3 length: 15 residues. The CDR3 spells CASSPQGLATDTQYF. CDR3 bases: TGTGCCAGCAGCCCGCAGGGGTTGGCCACAGATACGCAGTATTTT.

V usage is TRBV5-4 and J usage is TRBJ1-1, with D uncertain. The ends were cut back, 0 bases at V and 2 bases at J, with 11 bases in the middle. This CDR3 comprises 15 residues. Germline lookup yields CDR1 SGHNT and CDR2 YYREEE (reference sequence). The chain's CDR3 is CASSLGPGLNTEAFF. In DNA, the CDR3 is TGTGCCAGCAGCTTGGGACCGGGCCTCAACACTGAAGCTTTCTTT.

The table lists this clonotype with a few counts. The chain is built from TRBV7-2 and TRBJ2-5; D gene uncertain. Trimming removed 4 bases from V and 4 bases from J, with 4 bases in between. The CDR3 is 11 residues long. CDR1 SGHTA and CDR2 FQGNSA come from the germline V gene. Here the CDR3 reads CASSSGETQYF. CDR3 coding DNA: TGTGCCAGCAGCTCTGGAGAGACCCAGTACTTC.

The rearrangement joins TRBV18 to TRBJ2-2; maybe TRBD1 (7 bases). The CDR3 is 15 amino acids. V gave up 4 bases and J gave up 5 bases, with 14 bases separating them. Germline assignment: CDR1 KGHSH and CDR2 LQKENI. CDR3 sequence (DNA): TGTGCCAGCTCACAGGACAGGAGGGGAACCGGGGAGCTGTTTTTT. Translated: CASSQDRRGTGELFF.